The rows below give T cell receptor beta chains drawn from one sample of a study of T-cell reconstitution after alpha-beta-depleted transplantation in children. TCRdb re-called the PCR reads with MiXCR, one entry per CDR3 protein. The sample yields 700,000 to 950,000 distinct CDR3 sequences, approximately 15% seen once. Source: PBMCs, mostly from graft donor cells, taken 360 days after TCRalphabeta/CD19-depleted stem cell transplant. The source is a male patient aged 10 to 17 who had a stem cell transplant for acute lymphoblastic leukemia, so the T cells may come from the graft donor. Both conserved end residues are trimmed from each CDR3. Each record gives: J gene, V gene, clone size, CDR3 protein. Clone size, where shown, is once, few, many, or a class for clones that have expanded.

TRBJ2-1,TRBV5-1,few,ASSYTGTRPNEQF
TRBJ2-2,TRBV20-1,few,SAGAEGGTGELF
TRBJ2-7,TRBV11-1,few,ASSLDGTSGRDGYEQY
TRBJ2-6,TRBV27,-,ASSFGGRSGANVLT
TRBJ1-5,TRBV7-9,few,ASSLGRQPQH
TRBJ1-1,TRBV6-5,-,ASSYSGGSGTEAF
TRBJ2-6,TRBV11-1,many,ASSLVGRGGSGANVLT
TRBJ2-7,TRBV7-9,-,ASSGGPGVSYEQY
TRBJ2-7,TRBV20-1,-,SARVVAGYEQY
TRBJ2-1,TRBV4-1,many,ASSQDDPEQF
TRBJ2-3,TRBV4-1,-,ASSQGLRQGYTDTQY
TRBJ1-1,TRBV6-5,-,ASSYSTGGYTEAF
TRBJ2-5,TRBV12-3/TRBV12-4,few,ASSYLTGSGRGETQY
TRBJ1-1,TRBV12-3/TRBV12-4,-,ASSLERDPNTEAF
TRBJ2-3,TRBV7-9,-,ASSYVVGRYADTQY
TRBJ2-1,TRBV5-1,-,ASSFAGLGYEQF
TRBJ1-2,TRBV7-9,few,ASSSAGGGSNYGYT
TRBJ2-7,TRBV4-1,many,ASSLRTGGEEY
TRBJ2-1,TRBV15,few,ATSVTSGRDNEQF
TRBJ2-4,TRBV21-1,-,ASSNHRDGRLAKNIQC
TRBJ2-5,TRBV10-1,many,ASSAAGQETQY
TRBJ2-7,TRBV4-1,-,ASSQVWTASSYEQY
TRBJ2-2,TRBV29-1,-,SVGGGPPNTGELF
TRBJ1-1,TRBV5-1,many,ASSSQGRVNTEAF
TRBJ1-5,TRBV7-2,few,ASSFQQGVLQPQH
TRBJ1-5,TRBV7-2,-,ASSLAGVLPQH
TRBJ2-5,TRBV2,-,ASSDGGSGPFQETQY
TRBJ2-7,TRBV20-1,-,SAPTSGPGEQY
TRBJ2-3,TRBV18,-,ASSPQVLSTDTQY
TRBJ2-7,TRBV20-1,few,SARSSLTYEQY
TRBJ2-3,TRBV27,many,ASSLDWSVRDTDTQY
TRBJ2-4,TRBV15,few,ATSRASRNIQY
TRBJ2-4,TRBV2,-,ASSDPRGTNIQY
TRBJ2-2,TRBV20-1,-,SARYQRPGELF
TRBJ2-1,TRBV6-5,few,ASSYGKLLLADEQF
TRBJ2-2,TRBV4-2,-,AISPRAGELF
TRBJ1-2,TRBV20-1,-,SARMGSGRGYT
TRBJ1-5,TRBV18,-,ASSPQRGGPNQPQH
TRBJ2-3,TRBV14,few,ASSQTSGLDTQY
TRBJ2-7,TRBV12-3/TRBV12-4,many,ASSRTGGNSYEQY
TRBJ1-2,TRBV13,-,ASGMEGPRGYT